This T cell receptor beta chain was recovered during a study of cytomegalovirus exposure and HLA in healthy donors. General observations from the study: Per published reports, the classifier diagnosed cytomegalovirus status with high specificity and sensitivity. The study recorded 160 or so TCR beta chains that were cytomegalovirus-associated. Specificity of a few CMV-associated chains for CMV antigens was verified in vitro. TCR clusters originating in the first cohort tended to co-occur in the 110 or so validation repertoires, according to a later analysis.

The germline CDR1 and CDR2 sequences are SQVTM and ANQGSEA. This CDR3 region has 14 residues. Between the trimmed V and J ends, which lost 4 bases and 3 bases, there was a span of 12 bases. A word on this clone: Its matching antigen is unknown.

Assay used: immunoSEQ multiplex PCR; TCRdb lists only in-frame clones, some missing. The sample gives 250,000 to 300,000 clones, 65% to 90% of which show up once; 1% is in the top ten. Sample: PBMCs. The chain employs TRBV29-1 and TRBJ2-2, with a weak D call TRBD2 (5 bases). The receptor's source is a woman in her late teens or twenties in good health and CMV-seronegative. CDR3: CSVGGGSYTGELFF. In DNA form, the CDR3 reads TGCAGCGTTGGGGGTGGGAGTTACACCGGGGAGCTGTTTTTT.